The present T cell receptor beta chain was sequenced within a study of human T cells and chemical hapten exposure. About the research overall: The patch tests put 0.01% DPC on the skin of the upper back and were read 6 days later. Patients, a majority of them female, were diagnosed with alopecia areata, totalis or universalis.

Study results and caveats: Unchanged with DPC sensitization were TCRs above 1 in 1000 frequency. Each of the donors had alopecia, so their immune responses may not resemble those of healthy people.

As concerns this clonotype: The antigen remains unidentified.

The V gene's germline CDR1 is MRHNA and CDR2 SNTAGT. J lost 6 bases, V lost 3 bases, and 11 bases had no gene match. The length of the CDR3 is 17 residues. TCRdb re-called the RACE reads through MiXCR, storing one row per CDR3 protein. The table includes approximately 90,000 distinct CDR3 sequences, over 9.5% detected once. Time point indicated: patch test 1, 2 weeks after DPC sensitization. Sample treatment: therapeutic diphenylcyclopropenone sensitization with weekly scalp DPC. The input for sequencing was whole blood, taken in connection with sensitization to the hapten diphenylcyclopropenone (DPC). This receptor was taken from a man aged 35-49 years with alopecia areata. Some clones in this sample may be carry-over from other donors' samples. This chain connects TRBV6-4 to TRBJ2-2; TRBD2 matches at 9 bases. The CDR3 DNA is TGTGCCAGCAGTGAGGCTACTCCGGGACTAGCTCCCGGGGAGCTGTTTTTT. This translates into CASSEATPGLAPGELFF.